This TCR beta chain is drawn from a study of glioma-infiltrating T cells. The V gene's germline CDR1 is DFQATT and CDR2 SNEGSKA (reference sequence). Trimming took off 6 bases at V and 4 bases at J, with 13 bases between the two ends. This CDR3 region has 12 residues. TCR alpha and beta CDR3 regions were amplified from RNA using iRepertoire nested multiplex PCR. TCRdb re-called the multiplex PCR reads with MiXCR, one entry per CDR3 protein. This sample has tens of thousands of distinct CDR3 sequences, with roughly 37% found just once. The chain is built from TRBV20-1 and TRBJ2-7; weak D call: TRBD2 (6 bases). This clonotype was sampled from a human donor with low-grade glioma or glioblastoma, undergoing nonglioma brain surgery, or in good health (not recorded which). Sequencing was done on a sample of glioma tissue, nonneoplastic brain tissue, or PBMCs (not recorded which). The CDR3 loop reads CSALEGRYEQYF. Written as DNA, the CDR3 is TGCAGTGCGCTGGAGGGCCGTTACGAGCAGTACTTC.